This note documents a single TCR beta chain sequence. Its target is not known. CDR3 length: 16 amino acids. The ends were cut back, 0 bases at V and 0 bases at J, with 12 bases in the middle. CDR1 MNHNS and CDR2 SASEGT come from the germline V gene. Use of 60 Vbeta and 13 Jbeta primers characterized the PCR. Clones were read by immunoSEQ multiplex PCR, and TCRdb kept only the in-frame ones, dropping some. The table shows roughly 200,000 clones, with 78% occurring only once. This entry comes from a study of cytomegalovirus exposure and HLA in healthy donors. The study, taken as a whole, reports: Within an earlier analysis, most TCR beta V segments proved productive either about 87% or about 30% of the time. Later examination showed HLA-associated TCR beta chains had greater clonal expansion than equally common others.

Sequenced: PBMCs. The chain joins TRBV6-1 to TRBJ2-7, with D perhaps matching TRBD2 (5 bases). The receptor was isolated from a female donor in good health and CMV-seronegative. The DNA of the CDR3 is TGTGCCAGCAGTGAAGCGGGGTGGGAGAGCTCCTACGAGCAGTACTTC. Translation: CASSEAGWESSYEQYF.